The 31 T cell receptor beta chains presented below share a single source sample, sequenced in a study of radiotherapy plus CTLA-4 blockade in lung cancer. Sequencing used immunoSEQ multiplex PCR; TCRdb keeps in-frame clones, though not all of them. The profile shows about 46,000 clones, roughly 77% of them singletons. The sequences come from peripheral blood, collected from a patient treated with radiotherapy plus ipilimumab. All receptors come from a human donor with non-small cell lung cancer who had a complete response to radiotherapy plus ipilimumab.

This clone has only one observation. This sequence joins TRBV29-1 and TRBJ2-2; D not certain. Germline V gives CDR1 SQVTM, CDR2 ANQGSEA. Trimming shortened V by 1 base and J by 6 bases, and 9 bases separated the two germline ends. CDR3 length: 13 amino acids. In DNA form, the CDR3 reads TGCAGCGTTGAAGTAGAGAATCCCGGGGAGCTGTTTTTT. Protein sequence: CSVEVENPGELFF.

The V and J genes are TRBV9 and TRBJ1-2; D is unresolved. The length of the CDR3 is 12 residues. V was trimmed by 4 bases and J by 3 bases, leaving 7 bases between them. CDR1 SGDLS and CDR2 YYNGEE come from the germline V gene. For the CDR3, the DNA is TGTGCCAGCAGCCCTCGGGACTATGGCTACACCTTC. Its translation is CASSPRDYGYTF.

For the CDR3, the DNA is TGTGCCATCAGGACGGCTGGGAGGGGTTCTCCTGGGGCCAACGTCCTGACTTTC. Translation gives CAIRTAGRGSPGANVLTF. V and J are TRBV10-3 and TRBJ2-6, with 7 bases matching TRBD2. With V trimmed by 6 bases and J by 2 bases, 13 bases remained unmatched. The germline V gene has CDR1 ENHRY and CDR2 SYGVKD. This CDR3 spans 18 amino acids.

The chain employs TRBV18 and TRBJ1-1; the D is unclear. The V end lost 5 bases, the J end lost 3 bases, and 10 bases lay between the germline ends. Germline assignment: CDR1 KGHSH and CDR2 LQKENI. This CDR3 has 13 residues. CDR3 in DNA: TGTGCCAGCTCAGCGGGCCAGCACACTGAAGCTTTCTTT. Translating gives CASSAGQHTEAFF.

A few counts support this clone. The CDR3 DNA is TGTGCCAGTAGTATCCAGGGGGCGCACTATGGCTACACCTTC. Amino acids: CASSIQGAHYGYTF. The V and J genes are TRBV19 and TRBJ1-2; 8 bases line up with TRBD1. The CDR3 is 14 residues long. Per germline, CDR1 LNHDA and CDR2 SQIVND (reference sequence). Trimming took 3 bases from V and 3 from J; bases not matched to a gene: 3.

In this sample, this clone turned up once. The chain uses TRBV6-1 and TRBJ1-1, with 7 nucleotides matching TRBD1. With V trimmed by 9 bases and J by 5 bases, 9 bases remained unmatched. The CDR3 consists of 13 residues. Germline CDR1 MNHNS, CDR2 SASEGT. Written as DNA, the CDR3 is TGTGCCAGTTTGGACAGGTTATTTACTGAAGCTTTCTTT. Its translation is CASLDRLFTEAFF.

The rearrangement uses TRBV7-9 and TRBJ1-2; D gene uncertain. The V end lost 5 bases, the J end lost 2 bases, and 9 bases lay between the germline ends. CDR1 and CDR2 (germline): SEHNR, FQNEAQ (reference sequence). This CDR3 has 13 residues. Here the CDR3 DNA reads TGTGCCAGCAGCCGCGGTGGGAACTATGGCTACACCTTC. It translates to CASSRGGNYGYTF.

In DNA, the CDR3 is TGTGCCAGCAGCCCGGGACTAGCGGGAGGGGGCACAGATACGCAGTATTTT. This gives the protein CASSPGLAGGGTDTQYF. The chain is built from TRBV5-4 and TRBJ2-3; TRBD2 aligns across 16 bases. The CDR3 has 17 amino acids. With V trimmed by 4 bases and J by 1 base, 3 bases remained unmatched. Per the germline V gene, CDR1 is SGHNT and CDR2 is YYREEE (reference sequence).

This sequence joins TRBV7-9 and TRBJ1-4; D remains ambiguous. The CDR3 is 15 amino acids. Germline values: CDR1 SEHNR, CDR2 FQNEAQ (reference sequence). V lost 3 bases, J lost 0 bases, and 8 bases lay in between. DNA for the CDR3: TGTGCCAGCAGCTTTCTCGAGGCAACTAATGAAAAACTGTTTTTT. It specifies CASSFLEATNEKLFF.

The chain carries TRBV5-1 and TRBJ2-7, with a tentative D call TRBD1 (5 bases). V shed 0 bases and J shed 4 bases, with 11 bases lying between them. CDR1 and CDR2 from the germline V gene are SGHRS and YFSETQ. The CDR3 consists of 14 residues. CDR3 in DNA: TGCGCCAGCAGCTTGGGACAGAATAGTTACGAGCAGTACTTC. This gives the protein CASSLGQNSYEQYF.

CDR3 DNA: TGTGCCAGCAGCTTAATTGCAGTCACCGGGGAGCTGTTTTTT. As protein: CASSLIAVTGELFF. The chain is built from TRBV7-2 and TRBJ2-2, with D hard to call. This CDR3 is built from 14 residues. Germline CDR1 reads SGHTA; CDR2 reads FQGNSA. Trimming left V 2 bases short and J 4 bases short, with 8 bases between.

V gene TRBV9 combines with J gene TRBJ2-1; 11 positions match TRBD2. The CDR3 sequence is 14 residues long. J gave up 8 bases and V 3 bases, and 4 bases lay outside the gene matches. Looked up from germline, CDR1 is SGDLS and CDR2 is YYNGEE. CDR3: CASSDGLAGDEQFF. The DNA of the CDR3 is TGTGCCAGCAGCGACGGACTAGCGGGCGATGAGCAGTTCTTC.

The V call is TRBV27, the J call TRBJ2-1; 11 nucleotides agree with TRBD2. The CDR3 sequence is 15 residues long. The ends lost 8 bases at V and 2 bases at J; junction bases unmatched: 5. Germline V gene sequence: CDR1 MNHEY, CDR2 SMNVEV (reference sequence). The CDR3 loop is CASGELAGAYNEQFF. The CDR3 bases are TGTGCCAGCGGAGAACTAGCGGGGGCCTACAATGAGCAGTTCTTC.

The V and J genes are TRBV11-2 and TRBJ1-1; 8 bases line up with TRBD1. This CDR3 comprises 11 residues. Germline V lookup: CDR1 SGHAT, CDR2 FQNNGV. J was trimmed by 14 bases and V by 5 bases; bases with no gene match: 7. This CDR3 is CASSKSGQVFF. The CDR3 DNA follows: TGTGCCAGCAGCAAATCGGGACAGGTCTTCTTT.

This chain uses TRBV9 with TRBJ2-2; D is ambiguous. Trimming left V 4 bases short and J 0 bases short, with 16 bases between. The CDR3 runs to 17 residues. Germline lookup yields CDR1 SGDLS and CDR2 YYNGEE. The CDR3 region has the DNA TGTGCCAGCAGCCGACCGGCTAGAACCCCGAACACCGGGGAGCTGTTTTTT. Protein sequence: CASSRPARTPNTGELFF.

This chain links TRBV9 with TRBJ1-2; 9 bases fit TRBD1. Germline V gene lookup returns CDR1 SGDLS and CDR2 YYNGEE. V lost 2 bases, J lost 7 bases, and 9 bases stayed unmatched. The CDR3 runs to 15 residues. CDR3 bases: TGTGCCAGCAGCGTCTGGGGACAGGGAAGGGTTGGCTACACCTTC. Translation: CASSVWGQGRVGYTF.

The CDR3 here is CASRRVGGYTF. The CDR3 DNA is TGTGCCAGTAGACGGGTCGGTGGCTACACCTTC. The J gene is TRBJ1-2, the V gene TRBV19; the D is unclear. Germline V gives CDR1 LNHDA, CDR2 SQIVND (reference sequence). The germline V and J ends were trimmed by 6 bases and 7 bases, with 9 bases remaining between them. CDR3 length equals 11 residues.

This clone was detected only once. CDR3 nucleotide sequence: TGTGCCAGCAGTTGGACAGGGAGGAACACTGAAGCTTTCTTT. Protein: CASSWTGRNTEAFF. The rearrangement uses TRBV7-2 and TRBJ1-1, with 8 bases lining up with TRBD1. V was pared by 6 bases and J by 1 base, with 4 bases of the junction left unmatched. The CDR3 totals 14 residues. CDR1 and CDR2 from the germline V gene are SGHTA and FQGNSA.

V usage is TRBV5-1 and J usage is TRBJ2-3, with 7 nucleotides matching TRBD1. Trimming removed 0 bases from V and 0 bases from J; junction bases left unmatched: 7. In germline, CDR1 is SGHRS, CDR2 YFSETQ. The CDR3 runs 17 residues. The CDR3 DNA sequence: TGCGCCAGCAGCTTGGGTGAGGGGGCCCGCAGCACAGATACGCAGTATTTT. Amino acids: CASSLGEGARSTDTQYF.

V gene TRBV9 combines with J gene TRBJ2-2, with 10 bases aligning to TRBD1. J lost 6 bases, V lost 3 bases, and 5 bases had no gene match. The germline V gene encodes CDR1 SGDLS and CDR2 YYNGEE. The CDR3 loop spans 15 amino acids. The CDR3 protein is CASSDRDRGPGELFF. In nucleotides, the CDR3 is TGTGCCAGCAGCGACCGGGACAGGGGACCCGGGGAGCTGTTTTTT.

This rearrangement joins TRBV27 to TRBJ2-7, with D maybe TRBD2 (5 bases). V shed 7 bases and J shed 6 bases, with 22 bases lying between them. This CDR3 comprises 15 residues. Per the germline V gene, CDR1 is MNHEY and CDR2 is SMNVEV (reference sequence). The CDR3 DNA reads TGTGCCAGCATCCCGTGGGGAGCCGCGGCCGGCGAGCAGTACTTC. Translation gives CASIPWGAAAGEQYF.

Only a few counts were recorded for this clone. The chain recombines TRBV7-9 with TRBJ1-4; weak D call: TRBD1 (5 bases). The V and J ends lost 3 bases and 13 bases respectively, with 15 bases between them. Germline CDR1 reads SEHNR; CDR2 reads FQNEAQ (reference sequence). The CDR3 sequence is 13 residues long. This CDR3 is CASSFPDRGGLFF. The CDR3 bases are TGTGCCAGCAGCTTTCCTGATAGGGGTGGACTGTTTTTT.

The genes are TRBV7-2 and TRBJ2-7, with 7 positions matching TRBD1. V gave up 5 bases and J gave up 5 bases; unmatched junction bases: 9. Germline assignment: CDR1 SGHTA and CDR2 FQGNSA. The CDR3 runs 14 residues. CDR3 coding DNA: TGTGCCAGCAGCCCCGGACAGGCGCGGGACGAGCAGTACGTC. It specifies CASSPGQARDEQYV.

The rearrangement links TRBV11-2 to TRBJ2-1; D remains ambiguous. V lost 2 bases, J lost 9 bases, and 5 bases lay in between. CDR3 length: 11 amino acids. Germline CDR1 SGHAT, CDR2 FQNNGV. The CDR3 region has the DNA TGTGCCAGCAGCTTAACACGTGAGCAGTTCTTC. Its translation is CASSLTREQFF. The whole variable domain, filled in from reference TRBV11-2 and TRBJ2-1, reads EAGVAQSPRYKIIEKRQSVAFWCNPISGHATLYWYQQILGQGPKLLIQFQNNGVVDDSQLPKDRFSAERLKGVDSTLKIQPAKLEDSAVYLCASSLTREQFFGPGTRLTVL.

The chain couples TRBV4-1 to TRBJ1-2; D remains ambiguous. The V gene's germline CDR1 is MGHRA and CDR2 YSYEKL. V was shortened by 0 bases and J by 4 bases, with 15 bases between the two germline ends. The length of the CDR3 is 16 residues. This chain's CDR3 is CASSQDREGRPYGYTF. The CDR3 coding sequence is TGCGCCAGCAGCCAAGATCGAGAAGGGAGGCCCTATGGCTACACCTTC.

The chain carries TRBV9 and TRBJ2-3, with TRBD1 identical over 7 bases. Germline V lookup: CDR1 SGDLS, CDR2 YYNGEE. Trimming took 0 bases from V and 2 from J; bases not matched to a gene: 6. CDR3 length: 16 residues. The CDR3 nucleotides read TGTGCCAGCAGCGTAGTAGGGGGCAAACACACAGATACGCAGTATTTT. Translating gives CASSVVGGKHTDTQYF.

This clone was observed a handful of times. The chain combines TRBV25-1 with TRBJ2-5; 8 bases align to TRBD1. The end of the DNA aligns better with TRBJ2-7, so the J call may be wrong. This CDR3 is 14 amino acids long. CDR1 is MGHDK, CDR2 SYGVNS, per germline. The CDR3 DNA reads TGTGCCAGAAGCCCCCGGACAGGGCCCTACGAGCAGTACTTC. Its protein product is CARSPRTGPYEQYF.

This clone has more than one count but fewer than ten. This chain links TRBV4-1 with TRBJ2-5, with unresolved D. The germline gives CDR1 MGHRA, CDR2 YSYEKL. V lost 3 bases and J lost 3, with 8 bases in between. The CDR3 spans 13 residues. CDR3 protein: CASSHDKKETQYF. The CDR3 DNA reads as TGCGCCAGCAGCCACGACAAGAAAGAGACCCAGTACTTC.

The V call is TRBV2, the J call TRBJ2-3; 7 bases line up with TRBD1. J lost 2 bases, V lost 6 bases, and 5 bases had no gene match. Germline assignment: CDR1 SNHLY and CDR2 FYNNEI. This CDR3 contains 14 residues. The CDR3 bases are TGTGCCAGCAGGAGGGACAGCTACACAGATACGCAGTATTTT. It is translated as CASRRDSYTDTQYF.

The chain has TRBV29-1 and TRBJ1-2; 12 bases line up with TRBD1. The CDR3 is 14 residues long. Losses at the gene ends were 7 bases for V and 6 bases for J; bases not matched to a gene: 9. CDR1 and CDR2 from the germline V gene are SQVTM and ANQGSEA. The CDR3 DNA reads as TGCAGCGCTTTTCCGGGACAGGGGGCGGATGGCTACACCTTC. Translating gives CSAFPGQGADGYTF.

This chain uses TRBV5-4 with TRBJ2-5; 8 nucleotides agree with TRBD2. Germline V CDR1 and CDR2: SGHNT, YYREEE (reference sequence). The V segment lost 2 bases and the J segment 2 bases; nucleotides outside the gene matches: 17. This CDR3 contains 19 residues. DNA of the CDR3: TGTGCCAGCAGCTTAAGGGGCTCAGGAGGAATAGCGGGGCAAGAGACCCAGTACTTC. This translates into CASSLRGSGGIAGQETQYF.